The rows below give T cell receptor beta chains drawn from one sample of a study of blood T cell repertoires in COVID-19. The assay was immunoSEQ multiplex PCR, and TCRdb's table has in-frame clones only and misses some. The table records some 380,000 clones, 80% to 90% of them present only once. The material sequenced was PBMCs or T cells enriched from blood (not recorded which). The receptors derive from a man younger than 40 who had recovered from COVID-19. The CDR3 runs from the conserved cysteine through the conserved F or W. The D gene is left open where the match is weak. Only some rows state a clone size, as once, few, many or a class for expanded clones.

J	D	V	size	CDR3	DNA
TRBJ2-7	-	TRBV10-2	-	CASSEMGGSYEQYF	TGCGCCAGCAGTGAAATGGGGGGTTCCTACGAGCAGTACTTC
TRBJ1-5	-	TRBV19	-	CASSQGQAQHF	TGTGCCAGTAGCCAGGGGCAGGCCCAGCATTTT
TRBJ2-2	TRBD2	TRBV6-5	-	CASSFSGAHTGELFF	TGTGCCAGCAGTTTTAGCGGGGCACACACCGGGGAGCTGTTTTTT
TRBJ2-5	TRBD1	TRBV6-1	-	CASSDATGGIETQYF	TGTGCCAGCAGTGACGCGACAGGGGGGATAGAGACCCAGTACTTC
TRBJ2-3	-	TRBV18	-	CASSLGLQDTQYF	TGTGCCAGCTCATTGGGACTCCAAGATACGCAGTATTTT
TRBJ1-1	TRBD1	TRBV2	-	CASSVPGQGKGAEAFF	TGTGCCAGCAGTGTCCCGGGACAGGGTAAGGGCGCTGAAGCTTTCTTT
TRBJ1-6	-	TRBV30	-	CAWKWASNSPLHF	TGTGCCTGGAAGTGGGCCAGCAATTCACCCCTCCACTTT
TRBJ2-2	-	TRBV6-5	-	CASSSWTGSTGELFF	TGTGCCAGCAGTTCCTGGACGGGATCCACCGGGGAGCTGTTTTTT
TRBJ1-1	TRBD1	TRBV5-1	-	CASSLDRVGTEAFF	TGCGCCAGCAGCCTGGACAGGGTGGGAACTGAAGCTTTCTTT
TRBJ2-1	TRBD2	TRBV19	-	CASTRGGLIYEQFF	TGTGCCAGTACCCGGGGGGGCCTAATCTATGAGCAGTTCTTC
TRBJ2-7	-	TRBV6-5	-	CASSYGGDGSYEQYF	TGTGCCAGCAGTTACGGAGGGGACGGATCCTACGAGCAGTACTTC
TRBJ2-5	TRBD1	TRBV19	few	CATRGTGSETQYF	TGTGCCACCAGAGGGACAGGGTCAGAGACCCAGTACTTC
TRBJ1-5	TRBD1	TRBV27	-	CASSSHGTDQPQHF	TGTGCCAGCAGTTCCCATGGGACAGATCAGCCCCAGCATTTT
TRBJ2-7	TRBD2	TRBV19	-	CASNPTTGGSYEQYF	TGTGCCAGTAATCCAACCACGGGGGGCTCCTACGAGCAGTACTTC
TRBJ2-1	-	TRBV7-2	once	CASSLRQYNEQFF	TGTGCCAGCAGCTTGAGGCAATACAATGAGCAGTTCTTC
TRBJ1-6	TRBD1	TRBV19	-	CASSIRDRDSSPLHF	TGTGCCAGTAGTATTCGCGACAGGGATAGTTCACCCCTCCACTTT
TRBJ2-1	-	TRBV7-8	-	CASSYAGASTYNEQFF	TGTGCCAGCAGCTATGCGGGGGCCTCTACCTACAATGAGCAGTTCTTC
TRBJ1-2	-	TRBV6-2/TRBV6-3	-	CASSTDSNYGYTF	TGTGCCAGCAGTACGGACAGTAACTATGGCTACACCTTC
TRBJ2-7	TRBD2	TRBV5-1	few	CASSLIAGERNEQYF	TGCGCCAGCAGCCTCATAGCGGGGGAGAGGAACGAGCAGTACTTC
TRBJ1-4	TRBD1	TRBV7-8	-	CASSSPGTGSFATNEKLFF	TGTGCCAGCAGCTCACCCGGGACAGGGTCTTTTGCGACTAATGAAAAACTGTTTTTT
TRBJ2-3	-	TRBV5-1	-	CASSLVGVAETDTQYF	TGCGCCAGCAGCTTGGTCGGGGTCGCGGAGACAGATACGCAGTATTTT
TRBJ2-3	TRBD1	TRBV4-1	-	CASSQGSTGTDTQYF	TGCGCCAGCAGCCAAGGTTCGACAGGGACAGATACGCAGTATTTT
TRBJ1-5	TRBD1	TRBV6-5	-	CATQQGYDQPQHF	TGTGCCACCCAACAGGGGTATGATCAGCCCCAGCATTTT
TRBJ1-1	-	TRBV3-1/TRBV3-2	-	CASSQAVQGFTEAFF	TGTGCCAGCAGCCAAGCGGTCCAGGGGTTCACTGAAGCTTTCTTT
TRBJ2-1	TRBD1	TRBV6-1	-	CASSEDGTGILDEQFF	TGTGCCAGCAGTGAAGATGGGACAGGGATTTTGGATGAGCAGTTCTTC
TRBJ2-3	-	TRBV6-5	-	CASSYSGVSTDTQYF	TGTGCCAGCAGTTACTCAGGGGTTAGCACAGATACGCAGTATTTT
TRBJ1-5	TRBD1	TRBV6-2/TRBV6-3	once	CASSDQGAGRNQPQHF	TGTGCCAGCAGTGATCAGGGGGCAGGAAGAAATCAGCCCCAGCATTTT
TRBJ1-6	TRBD1	TRBV30	-	CAWSSGTGNSPLHF	TGTGCCTGGAGCTCCGGGACAGGGAATTCACCCCTCCACTTT
TRBJ2-7	-	TRBV5-8	once	CASSLQAGYEQYF	TGTGCCAGCAGCTTGCAGGCGGGCTACGAGCAGTACTTC
TRBJ1-1	-	TRBV19	-	CASSDLRLMNTEAFF	TGTGCCAGTAGCGATCTCAGGCTCATGAACACTGAAGCTTTCTTT
TRBJ1-2	-	TRBV19	-	CASSIFSRQDIYGYTF	TGTGCCAGTAGTATTTTTTCACGACAGGACATCTATGGCTACACCTTC
TRBJ2-5	-	TRBV6-5	-	CASLTWAGQVETQYF	TGTGCCAGCCTTACCTGGGCTGGGCAAGTGGAGACCCAGTACTTC
TRBJ1-1	-	TRBV18	-	CASSPRDTEAFF	TGTGCCAGCTCACCGAGGGACACTGAAGCTTTCTTT